One and the same sample provided the 30 T cell receptor beta chains below, sequenced in a study of regulatory T cells in long-lasting Graves disease. Sequencing libraries for TCR beta were prepared with iRepertoire HTBI primers and Arm-PCR of CDR3 regions. In TCRdb, the multiplex PCR reads were re-called with MiXCR into one record per CDR3 protein. The sample holds about 530,000 distinct CDR3 sequences, about 16% seen once. Time point given: newly diagnosed GD, antithyroid drugs for less than 3 months. PBMC RNA was the source of the TCR library. These records were also assigned to another study, of T cells in Graves' hyperthyroidism and ophthalmopathy.

Sequencing used peripheral blood mononuclear cells (PBMCs), obtained at new diagnosis, from a patient treated with antithyroid drugs. The receptor source for this set is a woman aged 40 to 65 with Graves disease.

The chain joins TRBV12-3 or TRBV12-4 to TRBJ1-3; the D gene is possibly TRBD1 (6 bases). There are 16 residues in the CDR3. Between the trimmed V and J ends, which lost 6 bases and 3 bases, there was a span of 18 bases. The CDR3 DNA reads as TGTGCCAGCAGACCGACGGTGGGGGGGCTTGGAAACACCATATATTTT. It translates to CASRPTVGGLGNTIYF.

This rearrangement joins TRBV6-1 to TRBJ2-7; weak D call: TRBD1 (5 bases). The CDR3 runs 13 residues. Trimming removed 7 bases at V and 2 bases at J, with 12 bases between. Germline lookup yields CDR1 MNHNS and CDR2 SASEGT. For the CDR3, the DNA is TGTGCCAGCACCAAACAGGAGACCTACGAGCAGTACTTC. This sequence encodes CASTKQETYEQYF.

Here the CDR3 DNA reads TGTGCCTGGAGTGTATGGAAGGGTCCTAACTATGGCTACACCTTC. This gives the protein CAWSVWKGPNYGYTF. This chain links TRBV30 with TRBJ1-2; unclear D gene. V shed 0 bases and J shed 0 bases, with 11 bases lying between them. There are 15 residues in the CDR3. Germline V CDR1 and CDR2: GTSNPN, SVGIG (reference sequence).

The table lists this clonotype with many counts. The rearrangement joins TRBV7-8 to TRBJ1-1; the D is unclear. With 7 bases removed from V and 1 base from J, the gap between germline ends came to 13 bases. This CDR3 is 14 amino acids long. CDR1 is SGHVS and CDR2 is FQNEAQ in the germline V gene. The CDR3 DNA sequence: TGTGCCAGCAACACCGAGCGGGAGAACACTGAAGCTTTCTTT. Translating gives CASNTERENTEAFF.

This clonotype showed up just once. Here the CDR3 omits its conserved ending phenylalanine or tryptophan, so a read error is the likely source. The rearrangement uses TRBV20-1 and TRBJ2-5; D is possibly TRBD2 (5 bases). The CDR3 length is 14 residues. V gave up 5 bases and J gave up 5 bases, with 18 bases separating them. Germline assignment: CDR1 DFQATT and CDR2 SNEGSKA (reference sequence). DNA for the CDR3: TGCAGTGCTCCACCCTCCACTAGGTCTGAGACCCAGTACTCC. Residues: CSAPPSTRSETQYS.

With regard to this clonotype: A far larger clone is just one base off, so this is likely a read error. CDR3 DNA: TGTGCCAGCAGTTACTCGAGAATGAACACTGAAGCTTTCTTT. It is translated as CASSYSRMNTEAFF. This chain links TRBV6-2 or TRBV6-3 with TRBJ1-1; no clear D. The V end lost 0 bases, the J end lost 0 bases, and 5 bases lay between the germline ends. CDR3 length: 14 amino acids. Germline V gene lookup returns CDR1 MNHEY and CDR2 SVGEGT.

This clonotype was seen repeatedly, ten times or more. The rearrangement links TRBV3-1 to TRBJ1-2, with a possible D match to TRBD1 (6 bases). CDR3 length equals 15 residues. V was cut by 2 bases and J by 2 bases, with 12 bases left in between. CDR1 is LGHDT, CDR2 YNNKEL, per germline (reference sequence). The CDR3 DNA follows: TGTGCCAGCAGCCAATTCAGGGGTTCGAACTATGGCTACACCTTC. Amino acid sequence: CASSQFRGSNYGYTF. The entire variable domain, with the rest obtained from reference TRBV3-1 and TRBJ1-2, is as follows: DTAVSQTPKYLVTQMGNDKSIKCEQNLGHDTMYWYKQDSKKFLKIMFSYNNKELIINETVPNRFSPKSPDKAHLNLHINSLELGDSAVYFCASSQFRGSNYGYTFGSGTRLTVV.

This clonotype was seen ten or more times. V usage is TRBV18 and J usage is TRBJ1-1; D might be TRBD1 (5 bases). The CDR3 runs to 13 residues. Trimming left V 9 bases short and J 0 bases short, with 11 bases between. Germline CDR1 is KGHSH and CDR2 is LQKENI. CDR3 amino acids: CASLQEMNTEAFF. CDR3 bases: TGTGCCAGTTTACAGGAGATGAACACTGAAGCTTTCTTT.

The chain uses TRBV10-3 and TRBJ1-6, with TRBD1 identical over 9 bases. This CDR3 contains 14 residues. The J segment lost 5 bases and the V segment lost 5 bases, leaving 1 base of the junction unmatched. Germline loops: CDR1 ENHRY, CDR2 SYGVKD. CDR3: CAISRQGDNSPLHF. The CDR3 DNA follows: TGTGCCATCAGTCGACAGGGGGATAATTCACCCCTCCACTTT.

The V call is TRBV7-2, the J call TRBJ2-7, with D maybe TRBD1 (6 bases). Germline CDR1 is SGHTA and CDR2 is FQGNSA. V was cut by 5 bases and J by 3 bases, with 11 bases left in between. The CDR3 has 13 residues. This CDR3 is CASSVRQVYEQYF. The CDR3 DNA reads as TGTGCCAGCAGCGTCCGACAGGTCTACGAGCAGTACTTC.

Ten or more counts support this clonotype. The chain recombines TRBV5-4 with TRBJ2-1, with a possible D match to TRBD1 (5 bases). The CDR3 runs to 16 residues. Germline-derived CDR1 and CDR2 are SGHNT and YYREEE (reference sequence). Trimming shortened V by 0 bases and J by 6 bases, and 16 bases separated the two germline ends. The CDR3 loop is CASSLGGRVDGNEQFF. CDR3 in DNA: TGTGCCAGCAGCTTGGGGGGCAGGGTCGATGGCAATGAGCAGTTCTTC.

This clonotype was observed a handful of times. The genes are TRBV20-1 and TRBJ2-2; D possibly matches TRBD1 or TRBD2 (6 bases each). The length of the CDR3 is 15 residues. With 5 bases removed from V and 5 bases from J, the gap between germline ends came to 18 bases. Germline V gene data show CDR1 as DFQATT and CDR2 as SNEGSKA (reference sequence). The DNA for the CDR3 is TGCAGTGCTGGTCGGACAGCTGGGAGGACCGGGGAGCTGTTTTTT. Its translation is CSAGRTAGRTGELFF.

This chain links TRBV7-9 with TRBJ1-3, with D perhaps TRBD1 (6 bases). This CDR3 region has 14 residues. CDR1 is SEHNR and CDR2 is FQNEAQ in the germline V gene (reference sequence). Trimming cost V 3 bases and J 4 bases, with 10 bases left between them. The CDR3 DNA sequence: TGTGCCAGCAGCTTGGCAGGGGTCGGAAACACCATATATTTT. This gives the protein CASSLAGVGNTIYF.

This clonotype was recorded at least ten times. The rearrangement uses TRBV28 and TRBJ1-5, with TRBD1 identical over 9 bases. CDR3 length equals 14 residues. Trimming cost V 7 bases and J 5 bases; bases outside gene matches: 6. The germline V gene encodes CDR1 MDHEN and CDR2 SYDVKM. CDR3 sequence reads: CASTLTGGHQPQHF. DNA of the CDR3: TGTGCCAGCACCTTAACAGGGGGCCATCAGCCCCAGCATTTT.

This clonotype was detected many times. This chain joins TRBV2 and TRBJ2-7; D is possibly TRBD1 (6 bases). V dropped 6 bases and J dropped 4 bases, with 10 bases sitting between them. CDR1 is SNHLY, CDR2 FYNNEI, per germline. The CDR3 is made up of 12 amino acids. This chain's CDR3 is CASSGDNYEQYF. Here the CDR3 DNA reads TGTGCCAGCAGCGGGGACAATTACGAGCAGTACTTC.

The J gene is TRBJ1-4, the V gene TRBV30, with D possibly TRBD1 on 6 matching bases. With 4 bases removed from V and 3 bases from J, the gap between germline ends came to 12 bases. The CDR3 spans 14 residues. The germline V gene encodes CDR1 GTSNPN and CDR2 SVGIG (reference sequence). CDR3 residues: CAWTEGGSNEKLFF. For the CDR3, the DNA is TGTGCCTGGACCGAGGGGGGGTCTAATGAAAAACTGTTTTTT.

The chain has TRBV19 and TRBJ1-1, with D possibly matching TRBD1 (5 bases). Germline CDR1 and CDR2: LNHDA and SQIVND (reference sequence). V was pared by 3 bases and J by 5 bases, with 10 bases between. There are 13 residues in the CDR3. CDR3 DNA sequence: TGTGCCAGTAGTATGGGCAGGGAAACTGAAGCTTTCTTT. Its protein product is CASSMGRETEAFF.

This chain links TRBV7-9 with TRBJ2-2, with 7 nucleotides matching TRBD2. Germline V gene data show CDR1 as SEHNR and CDR2 as FQNEAQ (reference sequence). V lost 4 bases to trimming and J lost 0 bases; unmatched junction nucleotides: 11. The CDR3 contains 18 residues. The CDR3 sequence is CASSSSRVLASNTGELFF. Here the CDR3 DNA reads TGTGCCAGCAGCTCCTCCCGAGTACTAGCGTCGAACACCGGGGAGCTGTTTTTT.

V gene TRBV7-2 combines with J gene TRBJ2-7; 10 nucleotides line up with TRBD2. The length of the CDR3 is 16 residues. V shed 1 base and J 3 bases; nucleotides not matched to a gene: 6. Germline CDR1 is SGHTA and CDR2 is FQGNSA. CDR3 protein: CASSLVSSGGVYEQYF. CDR3 nucleotide sequence: TGTGCCAGCAGCTTAGTATCGAGCGGGGGGGTCTACGAGCAGTACTTC. The variable domain in full, completed from reference TRBV7-2 and TRBJ2-7, reads GAGVSQSPSNKVTEKGKDVELRCDPISGHTALYWYRQSLGQGLEFLIYFQGNSAPDKSGLPSDRFSAERTGGSVSTLTIQRTQQEDSAVYLCASSLVSSGGVYEQYFGPGTRLTVT.

This chain connects TRBV7-4 to TRBJ1-5; 7 bases are shared with TRBD1. After removal of 1 base from V and 0 bases from J, the junction contained 3 bases not matched to a gene. The CDR3 covers 16 residues. Germline V gene lookup returns CDR1 SGHVT and CDR2 SQSDAQ. In nucleotides, the CDR3 is TGTGCCAGCAGCTTAGAGGGACAGCTTAGCAATCAGCCCCAGCATTTT. This codes for CASSLEGQLSNQPQHF.

On this clonotype: The junction departs from germline at one end; a sequencing error may be responsible. V is TRBV28 and J is TRBJ1-5, with D tentatively TRBD1 (5 bases). Looked up from germline, CDR1 is MDHEN and CDR2 is SYDVKM. This CDR3 is 16 amino acids long. The CDR3 sequence is CASSSGTANLNQSQHF. For the CDR3, the DNA is TGTGCCAGCAGTTCGGGGACGGCCAACCTTAATCAGTCCCAGCATTTT.

Many counts were recorded for this clonotype. This chain links TRBV6-5 with TRBJ1-1; unclear D gene. V dropped 2 bases and J dropped 4 bases, with 8 bases sitting between them. The CDR3 totals 13 residues. The germline V gene has CDR1 MNHEY and CDR2 SVGAGI. DNA for the CDR3: TGTGCCAGCAGTTACACCCGGGGCACTGAAGCTTTCTTT. This encodes CASSYTRGTEAFF.

The chain combines TRBV12-5 with TRBJ2-2; 11 positions match TRBD2. The junction had 7 bases not matched to a gene; V was cut back by 3 bases and J by 7 bases. CDR3 length: 16 amino acids. Looked up from germline, CDR1 is LGHNT and CDR2 is FRNRAP. The CDR3 DNA sequence: TGTGCTAGTGGTTTAACCCTAGCGGGGGGCTTCGGGGAGCTGTTTTTT. This gives the protein CASGLTLAGGFGELFF.

This clonotype was recorded a few times. This chain links TRBV12-3 or TRBV12-4 with TRBJ1-1; D remains ambiguous. The V gene lost 1 base and the J gene lost 0 bases, with 15 bases spanning the gap. This CDR3 is built from 17 residues. The CDR3 DNA sequence: TGTGCCAGCAGTTTAGGTACTATTGCCAGCCTGAACACTGAAGCTTTCTTT. Amino acids: CASSLGTIASLNTEAFF.

This clonotype was seen only a few times. This rearrangement joins TRBV15 to TRBJ2-7; D possibly corresponds to TRBD2 (6 bases). CDR1 is LNHNV, CDR2 YYDKDF, per germline (reference sequence). The V end lost 0 bases, the J end lost 0 bases, and 15 bases lay between the germline ends. The CDR3 is 17 amino acids. Here the CDR3 DNA reads TGTGCCACCAGCAGAGATTTCGCGGGGAGCAGCTCCTACGAGCAGTACTTC. This gives the protein CATSRDFAGSSSYEQYF.

Ten or more counts support this clonotype. V is TRBV28 and J is TRBJ1-2; no clear D gene. V was cut by 6 bases and J by 4 bases, with 18 bases left in between. Germline V CDR1 and CDR2: MDHEN, SYDVKM. This CDR3 contains 15 residues. The CDR3 sequence: CASSQPMNGGYGYTF. For the CDR3, the DNA is TGTGCCAGCAGCCAACCGATGAACGGAGGCTATGGCTACACCTTC.

A single count supports this clonotype. It may be a read error: a sequence one base away is much more abundant. The rearrangement joins TRBV6-2 or TRBV6-3 to TRBJ1-6, with 10 bases aligning to TRBD1. There are 20 residues in the CDR3. The germline V gene encodes CDR1 MNHEY and CDR2 SVGEGT. V shed 1 base, J shed 8 bases, and the junction held 17 bases outside the gene matches. CDR3 region: CASSYLRGQGTFSLDSPLHF. In DNA form, the CDR3 reads TGTGCCAGCAGTTACTTAAGGGGACAGGGGACCTTCAGTTTGGATTCACCCCTCCACTTT.

About this clonotype itself: A far larger clone is a single base away, which makes a read error likely. The rearrangement uses TRBV2 and TRBJ2-1; D unresolved. Trimming removed 6 bases from V and 12 bases from J, with 18 bases in between. Germline values: CDR1 SNHLY, CDR2 FYNNEI. This CDR3 has 13 residues. The CDR3 sequence: CASSSGREDGQFF. In DNA, the CDR3 is TGTGCCAGCAGCTCCGGCCGAGAGGATGGGCAGTTCTTC. Looking up the rest from reference TRBV2 and TRBJ2-1 gives the full variable domain: EPEVTQTPSHQVTQMGQEVILRCVPISNHLYFYWYRQILGQKVEFLVSFYNNEISEKSEIFDDQFSVERPDGSNFTLKIRSTKLEDSAMYFCASSSGREDGQFFGPGTRLTVL.

The chain recombines TRBV18 with TRBJ2-1, with D hard to call. This CDR3 is 16 amino acids long. Germline V lookup: CDR1 KGHSH, CDR2 LQKENI. The germline V and J ends were trimmed by 3 bases and 8 bases, with 20 bases remaining between them. This CDR3 reads CASSPVKVVQIDEQFF. CDR3 DNA sequence: TGTGCCAGCTCACCCGTGAAGGTTGTGCAGATTGATGAGCAGTTCTTC.

In this sample, this clonotype turned up many times. V gene TRBV9 combines with J gene TRBJ1-5; the D is unclear. Germline V gene data show CDR1 as SGDLS and CDR2 as YYNGEE. Trimming shortened V by 0 bases and J by 0 bases, and 4 bases separated the two germline ends. The CDR3 spans 14 residues. The CDR3 sequence: CASSVEDSNQPQHF. The CDR3 nucleotides are TGTGCCAGCAGCGTAGAGGATAGCAATCAGCCCCAGCATTTT.